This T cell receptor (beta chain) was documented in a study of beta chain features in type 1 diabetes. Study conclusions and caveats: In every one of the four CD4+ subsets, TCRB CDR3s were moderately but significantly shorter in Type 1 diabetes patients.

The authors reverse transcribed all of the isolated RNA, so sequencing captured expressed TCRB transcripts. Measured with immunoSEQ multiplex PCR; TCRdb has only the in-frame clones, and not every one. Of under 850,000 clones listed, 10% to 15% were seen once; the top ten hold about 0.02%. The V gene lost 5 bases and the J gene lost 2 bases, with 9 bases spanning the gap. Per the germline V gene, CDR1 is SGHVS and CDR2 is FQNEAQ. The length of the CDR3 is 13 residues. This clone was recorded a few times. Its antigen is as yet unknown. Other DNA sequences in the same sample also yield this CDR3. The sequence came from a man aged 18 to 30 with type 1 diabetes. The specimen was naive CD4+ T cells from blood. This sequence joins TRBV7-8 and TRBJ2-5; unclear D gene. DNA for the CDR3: TGTGCCAGCAGCCTATCCATACAAGAGACCCAGTACTTC. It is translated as CASSLSIQETQYF.